These T cell receptor beta chains were read from a single sample in a study of shared clonotypes between healthy human individuals. Sequencing was performed with immunoSEQ multiplex PCR; in TCRdb, only in-frame clones are kept and a portion is missing. The sample records millions of clones, 85% to 95% being singletons. What was sequenced was naive CD4+ T cells sorted from blood. The receptors come from a man aged 18 to 30 in good health. CDR3s include the opening cysteine and the closing phenylalanine or tryptophan. The order of the fields is clone size, D gene, V gene, J gene, CDR3 DNA, CDR3 protein. A D gene is named only where the DNA matches it firmly. Clone size, where shown, is once, few, many, or a class for clones that have expanded.

clone size: NA; D gene: TRBD1; V gene: TRBV6-5; J gene: TRBJ2-2; CDR3 DNA: TGTGCCAGCAGTACTGGACAGGGAAACACCGGGGAGCTGTTTTTT; CDR3 protein: CASSTGQGNTGELFF
clone size: NA; D gene: NA; V gene: TRBV29-1; J gene: TRBJ1-1; CDR3 DNA: TGCAGCGTTAATAGGGGGGACACTGAAGCTTTCTTT; CDR3 protein: CSVNRGDTEAFF
clone size: NA; D gene: NA; V gene: TRBV2; J gene: TRBJ1-5; CDR3 DNA: TGTGCCAGCAGTGAAGTTCCACAGAGCAATCAGCCCCAGCATTTT; CDR3 protein: CASSEVPQSNQPQHF
clone size: NA; D gene: NA; V gene: TRBV6-5; J gene: TRBJ1-3; CDR3 DNA: TGTGCCAGCAGCCCGGGGGGGCTCGGAAACACCATATATTTT; CDR3 protein: CASSPGGLGNTIYF
clone size: once; D gene: TRBD2; V gene: TRBV10-1; J gene: TRBJ2-3; CDR3 DNA: TGCGCCAGCAGTGAACTAGCGGGGGGGATAACAGATACGCAGTATTTT; CDR3 protein: CASSELAGGITDTQYF
clone size: NA; D gene: TRBD2; V gene: TRBV10-3; J gene: TRBJ2-7; CDR3 DNA: TGTGCCATCAGTCCTCAGACTAGCGAGATAAACGAGCAGTACTTC; CDR3 protein: CAISPQTSEINEQYF
clone size: NA; D gene: NA; V gene: TRBV2; J gene: TRBJ2-7; CDR3 DNA: TGTGCCACTAAAAGCGGGTTAAGCTCCTACGAGCAGTACTTC; CDR3 protein: CATKSGLSSYEQYF
clone size: NA; D gene: TRBD2; V gene: TRBV7-2; J gene: TRBJ2-1; CDR3 DNA: TGTGCCAGCACCTCGCCTAGCGGGAGGGGCTCCTACAATGAGCAGTTCTTC; CDR3 protein: CASTSPSGRGSYNEQFF
clone size: NA; D gene: TRBD1; V gene: TRBV18; J gene: TRBJ1-2; CDR3 DNA: TGTGCCAGCTCACCCGCGGACAGGGGGTCCTATGGCTACACCTTC; CDR3 protein: CASSPADRGSYGYTF
clone size: NA; D gene: NA; V gene: TRBV6-5; J gene: TRBJ2-2; CDR3 DNA: TGTGCCAGCAGTTACTCTCCCCTGACCGGGGAGCTGTTTTTT; CDR3 protein: CASSYSPLTGELFF
clone size: NA; D gene: NA; V gene: TRBV7-9; J gene: TRBJ2-5; CDR3 DNA: TGTGCCAGCAGCTTAGATCTGCGAGGGAGAGAGACCCAGTACTTC; CDR3 protein: CASSLDLRGRETQYF
clone size: NA; D gene: NA; V gene: TRBV28; J gene: TRBJ2-7; CDR3 DNA: TGTGCCAGCAGTTCCCTCACCAGGGAATCGGTCTACGAGCAGTACTTC; CDR3 protein: CASSSLTRESVYEQYF
clone size: NA; D gene: NA; V gene: TRBV6-5; J gene: TRBJ2-7; CDR3 DNA: TGTGCCAGCAGTCCGCCCTCCCCCACCTACGAGCAGTACTTC; CDR3 protein: CASSPPSPTYEQYF
clone size: few; D gene: NA; V gene: TRBV19; J gene: TRBJ2-6; CDR3 DNA: TGTGCCAGCAGTTCCCGCCAAGCCAACGTCCTGACTTTC; CDR3 protein: CASSSRQANVLTF
clone size: NA; D gene: NA; V gene: TRBV19; J gene: TRBJ2-7; CDR3 DNA: TGTGCCAGTAGTATCTCGAGTCAGGCCTACGAGCAGTACTTC; CDR3 protein: CASSISSQAYEQYF
clone size: NA; D gene: NA; V gene: TRBV10-2; J gene: TRBJ2-2; CDR3 DNA: TGCGCCAGCAGTGAGTCATCTAGGTTTAAGAACACCGGGGAGCTGTTTTTT; CDR3 protein: CASSESSRFKNTGELFF
clone size: NA; D gene: NA; V gene: TRBV30; J gene: TRBJ1-2; CDR3 DNA: TGTGCCTGGAGGGAAGACGGGACGGGTGAGCGGAACTATGGCTACACCTTC; CDR3 protein: CAWREDGTGERNYGYTF
clone size: NA; D gene: NA; V gene: TRBV18; J gene: TRBJ2-7; CDR3 DNA: TGTGCCAGCTCACCAGGAGGTTGGTCTTACGAGCAGTACTTC; CDR3 protein: CASSPGGWSYEQYF
clone size: NA; D gene: TRBD1; V gene: TRBV7-2; J gene: TRBJ1-1; CDR3 DNA: TGTGCCAGCAGCTTAGGGGACAGGGGGAACACTGAAGCTTTCTTT; CDR3 protein: CASSLGDRGNTEAFF